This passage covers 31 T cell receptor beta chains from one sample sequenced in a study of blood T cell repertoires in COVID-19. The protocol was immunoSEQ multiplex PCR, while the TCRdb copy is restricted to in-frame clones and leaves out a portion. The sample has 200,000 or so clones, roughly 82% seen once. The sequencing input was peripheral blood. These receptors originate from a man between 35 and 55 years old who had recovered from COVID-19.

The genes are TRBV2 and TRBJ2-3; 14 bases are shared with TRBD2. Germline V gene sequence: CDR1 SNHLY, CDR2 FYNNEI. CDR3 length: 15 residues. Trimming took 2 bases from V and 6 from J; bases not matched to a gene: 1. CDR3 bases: TGTGCCAGCAGTGAACGGACTAGCGGGGGGGATACGCAGTATTTT. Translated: CASSERTSGGDTQYF. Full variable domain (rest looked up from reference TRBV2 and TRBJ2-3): EPEVTQTPSHQVTQMGQEVILRCVPISNHLYFYWYRQILGQKVEFLVSFYNNEISEKSEIFDDQFSVERPDGSNFTLKIRSTKLEDSAMYFCASSERTSGGDTQYFGPGTRLTVL.

The CDR3 sequence is CASSFGTATTYEQYF. CDR3 sequence (DNA): TGCGCCAGCAGCTTCGGGACAGCTACAACCTACGAGCAGTACTTC. The chain has TRBV5-1 and TRBJ2-7; the match to TRBD1 covers 7 bases. CDR3 length: 15 residues. Trimming removed 2 bases from V and 2 bases from J; junction bases left unmatched: 7. Germline CDR1 reads SGHRS; CDR2 reads YFSETQ.

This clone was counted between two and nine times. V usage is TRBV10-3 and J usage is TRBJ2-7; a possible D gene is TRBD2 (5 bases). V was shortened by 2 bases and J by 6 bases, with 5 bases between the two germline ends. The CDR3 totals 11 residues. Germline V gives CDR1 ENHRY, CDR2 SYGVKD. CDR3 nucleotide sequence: TGTGCCATCAGTGAGGCGGGCGAGCAGTACTTC. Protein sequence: CAISEAGEQYF.

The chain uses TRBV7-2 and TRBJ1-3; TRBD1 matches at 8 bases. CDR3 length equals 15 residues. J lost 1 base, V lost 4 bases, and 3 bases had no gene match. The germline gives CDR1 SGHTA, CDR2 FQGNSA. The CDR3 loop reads CASSSTGGSGNTIYF. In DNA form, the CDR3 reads TGTGCCAGCAGCTCTACAGGGGGATCTGGAAACACCATATATTTT.

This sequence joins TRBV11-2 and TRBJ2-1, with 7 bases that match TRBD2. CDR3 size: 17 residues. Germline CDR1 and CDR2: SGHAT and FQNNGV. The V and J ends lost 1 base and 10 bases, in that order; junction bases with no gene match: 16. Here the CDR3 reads CASSLVRTGGGSWEQFF. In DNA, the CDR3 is TGTGCCAGCAGCTTAGTGAGAACGGGAGGAGGATCTTGGGAGCAGTTCTTC.

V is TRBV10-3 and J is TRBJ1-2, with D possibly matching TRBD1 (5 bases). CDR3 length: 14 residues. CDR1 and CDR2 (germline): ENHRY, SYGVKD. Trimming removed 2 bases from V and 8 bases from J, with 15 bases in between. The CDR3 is CAISEPGREQGYTF. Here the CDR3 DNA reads TGTGCCATCAGTGAGCCGGGGCGGGAACAAGGCTACACCTTC.

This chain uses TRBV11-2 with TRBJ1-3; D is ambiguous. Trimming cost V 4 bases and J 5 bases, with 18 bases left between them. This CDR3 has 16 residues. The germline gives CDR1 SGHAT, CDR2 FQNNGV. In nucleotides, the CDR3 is TGTGCCAGCAGCTCACAAGCGGCGGAAAGACGAAACACCATATATTTT. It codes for CASSSQAAERRNTIYF.

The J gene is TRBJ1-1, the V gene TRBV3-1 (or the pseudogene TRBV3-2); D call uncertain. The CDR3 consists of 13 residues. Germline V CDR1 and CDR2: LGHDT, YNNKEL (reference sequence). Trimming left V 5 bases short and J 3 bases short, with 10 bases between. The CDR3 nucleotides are TGTGCCAGCAGCAAAATAACGGACACTGAAGCTTTCTTT. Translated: CASSKITDTEAFF.

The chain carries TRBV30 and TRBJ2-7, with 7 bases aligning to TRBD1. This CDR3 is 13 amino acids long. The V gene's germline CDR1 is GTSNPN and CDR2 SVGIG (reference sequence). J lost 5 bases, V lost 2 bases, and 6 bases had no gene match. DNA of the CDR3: TGTGCCTGGAGTCGACAGGGTCCACACGAGCAGTACTTC. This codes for CAWSRQGPHEQYF.

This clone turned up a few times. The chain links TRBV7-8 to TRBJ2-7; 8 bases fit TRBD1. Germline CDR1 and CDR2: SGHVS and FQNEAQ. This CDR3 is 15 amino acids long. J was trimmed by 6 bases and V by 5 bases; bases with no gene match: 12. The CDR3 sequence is CASSENPGTGAEQYF. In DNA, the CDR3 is TGTGCCAGCAGCGAGAATCCCGGGACAGGTGCCGAGCAGTACTTC.

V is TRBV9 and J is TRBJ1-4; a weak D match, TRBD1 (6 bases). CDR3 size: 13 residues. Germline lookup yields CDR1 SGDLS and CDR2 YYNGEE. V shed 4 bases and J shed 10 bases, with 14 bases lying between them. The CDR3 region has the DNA TGTGCCAGCAGCACAGGGTTCGGGCGAAAACTGTTTTTT. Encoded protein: CASSTGFGRKLFF.

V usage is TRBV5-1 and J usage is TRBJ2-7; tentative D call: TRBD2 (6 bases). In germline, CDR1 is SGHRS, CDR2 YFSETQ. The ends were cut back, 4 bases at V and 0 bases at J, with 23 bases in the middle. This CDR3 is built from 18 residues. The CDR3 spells CASSPIDSGTPSSYEQYF. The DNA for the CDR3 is TGCGCCAGCAGCCCTATCGATTCCGGGACTCCCAGCTCCTACGAGCAGTACTTC. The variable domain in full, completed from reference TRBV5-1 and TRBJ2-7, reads KAGVTQTPRYLIKTRGQQVTLSCSPISGHRSVSWYQQTPGQGLQFLFEYFSETQRNKGNFPGRFSGRQFSNSRSEMNVSTLELGDSALYLCASSPIDSGTPSSYEQYFGPGTRLTVT.

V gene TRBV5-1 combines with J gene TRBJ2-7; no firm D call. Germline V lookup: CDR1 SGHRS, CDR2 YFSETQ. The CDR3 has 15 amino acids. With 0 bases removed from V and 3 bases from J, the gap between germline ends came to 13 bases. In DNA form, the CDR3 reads TGCGCCAGCAGCTTGGGACAAACCGACATCTACGAGCAGTACTTC. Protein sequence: CASSLGQTDIYEQYF. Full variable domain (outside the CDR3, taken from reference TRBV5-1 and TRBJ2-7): KAGVTQTPRYLIKTRGQQVTLSCSPISGHRSVSWYQQTPGQGLQFLFEYFSETQRNKGNFPGRFSGRQFSNSRSEMNVSTLELGDSALYLCASSLGQTDIYEQYFGPGTRLTVT.

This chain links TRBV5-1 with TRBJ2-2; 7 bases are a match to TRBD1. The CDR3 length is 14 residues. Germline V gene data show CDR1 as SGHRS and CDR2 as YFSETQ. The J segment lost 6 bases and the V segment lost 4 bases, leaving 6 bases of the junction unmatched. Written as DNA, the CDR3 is TGCGCCAGCAGCCCCACAGGGGAAGCCGGGGAGCTGTTTTTT. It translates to CASSPTGEAGELFF. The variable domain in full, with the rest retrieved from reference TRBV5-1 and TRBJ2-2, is KAGVTQTPRYLIKTRGQQVTLSCSPISGHRSVSWYQQTPGQGLQFLFEYFSETQRNKGNFPGRFSGRQFSNSRSEMNVSTLELGDSALYLCASSPTGEAGELFFGEGSRLTVL.

Here the CDR3 reads CAIRGREGGTGGTDTQYF. CDR3 coding DNA: TGTGCCATCAGGGGCCGGGAAGGAGGGACAGGGGGCACAGATACGCAGTATTTT. This chain joins TRBV10-3 and TRBJ2-3; the match to TRBD1 covers 10 bases. This CDR3 spans 18 amino acids. V was clipped by 6 bases and J by 1 base; unmatched bases: 13. Germline CDR1 is ENHRY and CDR2 is SYGVKD.

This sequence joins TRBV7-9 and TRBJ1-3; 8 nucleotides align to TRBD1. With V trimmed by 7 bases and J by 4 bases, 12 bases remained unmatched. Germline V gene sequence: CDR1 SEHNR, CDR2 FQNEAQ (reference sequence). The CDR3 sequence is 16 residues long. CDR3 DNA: TGTGCCAGCACCCTATGGACAGGGCGATCCGGAAACACCATATATTTT. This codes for CASTLWTGRSGNTIYF.

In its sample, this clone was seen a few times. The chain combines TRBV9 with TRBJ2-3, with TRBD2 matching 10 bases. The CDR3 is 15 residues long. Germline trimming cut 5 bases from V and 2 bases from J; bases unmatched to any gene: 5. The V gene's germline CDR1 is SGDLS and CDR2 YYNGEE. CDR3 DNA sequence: TGTGCCAGCAGTAAAGGGACTAGCGACACAGATACGCAGTATTTT. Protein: CASSKGTSDTDTQYF.

This CDR3 reads CASSPPGQGGRGNTIYF. The CDR3 region has the DNA TGTGCCAGCTCACCACCCGGACAGGGAGGAAGGGGAAACACCATATATTTT. The chain combines TRBV18 with TRBJ1-3; 8 nucleotides align to TRBD1. The CDR3 is made up of 17 amino acids. The V segment lost 0 bases and the J segment 4 bases; nucleotides outside the gene matches: 8. From germline, CDR1 is KGHSH and CDR2 LQKENI.

CDR3 coding DNA: TGTGCCAGTGGGGAGGGGGGCCACCAGGTGAGGGCCCGGCAGTTCTTC. It codes for CASGEGGHQVRARQFF. The chain links TRBV27 to TRBJ2-1; perhaps TRBD2 as D (7 bases). Germline assignment: CDR1 MNHEY and CDR2 SMNVEV (reference sequence). Trimming shortened V by 9 bases and J by 12 bases, and 30 bases separated the two germline ends. The CDR3 totals 16 residues.

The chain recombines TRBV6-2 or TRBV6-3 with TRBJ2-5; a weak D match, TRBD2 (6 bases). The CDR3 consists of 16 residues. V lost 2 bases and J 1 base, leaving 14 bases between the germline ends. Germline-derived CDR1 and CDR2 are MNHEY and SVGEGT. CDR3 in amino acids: CASSYVLARIQETQYF. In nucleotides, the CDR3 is TGTGCCAGCAGTTACGTCCTAGCGCGAATCCAAGAGACCCAGTACTTC.

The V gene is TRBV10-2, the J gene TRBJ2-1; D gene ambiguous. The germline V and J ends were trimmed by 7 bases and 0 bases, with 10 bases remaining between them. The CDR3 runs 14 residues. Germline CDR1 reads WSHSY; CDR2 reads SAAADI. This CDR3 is CASTSYSSYNEQFF. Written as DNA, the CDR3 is TGCGCCAGCACCAGCTACAGCTCCTACAATGAGCAGTTCTTC.

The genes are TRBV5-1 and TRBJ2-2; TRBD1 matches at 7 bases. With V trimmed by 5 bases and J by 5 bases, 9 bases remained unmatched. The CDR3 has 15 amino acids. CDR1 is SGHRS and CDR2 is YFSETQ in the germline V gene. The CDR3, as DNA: TGCGCCAGCAGACCTGGACAGGCCCTGACCGGGGAGCTGTTTTTT. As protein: CASRPGQALTGELFF. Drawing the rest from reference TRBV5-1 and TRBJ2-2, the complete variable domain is KAGVTQTPRYLIKTRGQQVTLSCSPISGHRSVSWYQQTPGQGLQFLFEYFSETQRNKGNFPGRFSGRQFSNSRSEMNVSTLELGDSALYLCASRPGQALTGELFFGEGSRLTVL.

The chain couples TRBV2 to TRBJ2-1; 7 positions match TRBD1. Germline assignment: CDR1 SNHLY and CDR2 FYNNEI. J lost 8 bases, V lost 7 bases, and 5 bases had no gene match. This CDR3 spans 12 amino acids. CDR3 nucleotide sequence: TGTGCCAGCAAATTACAGGGGTATGAGCAGTTCTTC. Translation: CASKLQGYEQFF.

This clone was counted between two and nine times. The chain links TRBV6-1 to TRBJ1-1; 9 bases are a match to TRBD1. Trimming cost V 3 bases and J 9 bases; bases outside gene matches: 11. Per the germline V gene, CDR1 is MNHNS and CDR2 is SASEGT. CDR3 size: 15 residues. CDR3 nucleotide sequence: TGTGCCAGCAGTGACACCGGGACAGGGCGTAGTAAAGCTTTCTTT. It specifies CASSDTGTGRSKAFF.

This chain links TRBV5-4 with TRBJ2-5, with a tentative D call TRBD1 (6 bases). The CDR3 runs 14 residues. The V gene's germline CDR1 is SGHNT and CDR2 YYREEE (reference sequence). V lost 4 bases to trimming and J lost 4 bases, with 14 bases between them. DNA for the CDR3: TGTGCCAGCAGCCAAGCACAGGGTGGAGAGACCCAGTACTTC. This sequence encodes CASSQAQGGETQYF.

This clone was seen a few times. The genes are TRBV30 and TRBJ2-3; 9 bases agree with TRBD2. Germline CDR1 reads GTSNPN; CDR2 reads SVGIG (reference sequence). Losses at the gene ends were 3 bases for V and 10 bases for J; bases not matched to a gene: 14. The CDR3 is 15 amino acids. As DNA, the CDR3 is TGTGCCTGGAGCCTAGTCGCGGGGGGGCTAGGGGCGCAGTATTTT. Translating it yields CAWSLVAGGLGAQYF.

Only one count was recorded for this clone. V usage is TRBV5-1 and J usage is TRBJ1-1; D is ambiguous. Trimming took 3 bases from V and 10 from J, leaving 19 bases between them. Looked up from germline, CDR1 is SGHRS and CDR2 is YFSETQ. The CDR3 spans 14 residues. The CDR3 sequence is CASSSPFGSFGAFF. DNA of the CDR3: TGCGCCAGCAGCTCGCCTTTCGGTAGCTTCGGAGCTTTCTTT.

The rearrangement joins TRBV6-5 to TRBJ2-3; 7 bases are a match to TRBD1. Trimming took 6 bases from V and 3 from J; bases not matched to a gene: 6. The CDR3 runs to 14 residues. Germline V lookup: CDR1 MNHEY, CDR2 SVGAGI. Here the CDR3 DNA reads TGTGCCAGCAGAATAGCGACAGGGACAGATACGCAGTATTTT. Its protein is CASRIATGTDTQYF.

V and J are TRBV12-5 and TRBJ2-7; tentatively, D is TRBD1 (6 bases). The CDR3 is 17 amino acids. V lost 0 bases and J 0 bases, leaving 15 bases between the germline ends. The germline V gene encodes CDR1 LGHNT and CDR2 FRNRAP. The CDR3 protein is CASGLVQGGTSSYEQYF. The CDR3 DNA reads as TGTGCTAGTGGTTTGGTACAGGGCGGTACGAGCTCCTACGAGCAGTACTTC.

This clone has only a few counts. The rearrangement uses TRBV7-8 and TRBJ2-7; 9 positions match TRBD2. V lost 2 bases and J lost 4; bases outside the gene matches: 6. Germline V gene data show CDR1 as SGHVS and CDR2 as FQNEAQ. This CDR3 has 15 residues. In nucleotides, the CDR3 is TGTGCCAGCAGCTTACTGACTAGCGGAGTATACGAGCAGTACTTC. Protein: CASSLLTSGVYEQYF. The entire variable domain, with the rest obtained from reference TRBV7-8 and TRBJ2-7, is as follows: GAGVSQSPRYKVAKRGQDVALRCDPISGHVSLFWYQQALGQGPEFLTYFQNEAQLDKSGLPSDRFFAERPEGSVSTLKIQRTQQEDSAVYLCASSLLTSGVYEQYFGPGTRLTVT.

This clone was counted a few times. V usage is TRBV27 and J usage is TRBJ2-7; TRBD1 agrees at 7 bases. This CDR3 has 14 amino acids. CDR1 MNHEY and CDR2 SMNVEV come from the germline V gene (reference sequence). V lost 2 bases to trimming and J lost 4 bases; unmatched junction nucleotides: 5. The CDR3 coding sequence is TGTGCCAGCAGTTTAGCAGGACAGGTGTACGAGCAGTACTTC. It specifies CASSLAGQVYEQYF.